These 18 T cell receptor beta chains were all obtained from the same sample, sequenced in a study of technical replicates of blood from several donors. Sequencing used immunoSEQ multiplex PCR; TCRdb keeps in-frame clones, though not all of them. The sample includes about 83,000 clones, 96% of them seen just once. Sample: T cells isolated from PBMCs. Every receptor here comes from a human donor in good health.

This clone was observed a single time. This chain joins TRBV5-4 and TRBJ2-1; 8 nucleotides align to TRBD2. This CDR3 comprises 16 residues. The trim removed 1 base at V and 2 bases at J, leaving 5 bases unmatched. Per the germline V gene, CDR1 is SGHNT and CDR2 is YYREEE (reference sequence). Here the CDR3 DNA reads TGTGCCAGCAGCTTGATTGGTAGCGGGACCTACAATGAGCAGTTCTTC. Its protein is CASSLIGSGTYNEQFF. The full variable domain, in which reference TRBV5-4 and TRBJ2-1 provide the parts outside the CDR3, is ETGVTQSPTHLIKTRGQQVTLRCSSQSGHNTVSWYQQALGQGPQFIFQYYREEENGRGNFPPRFSGLQFPNYSSELNVNALELDDSALYLCASSLIGSGTYNEQFFGPGTRLTVL.

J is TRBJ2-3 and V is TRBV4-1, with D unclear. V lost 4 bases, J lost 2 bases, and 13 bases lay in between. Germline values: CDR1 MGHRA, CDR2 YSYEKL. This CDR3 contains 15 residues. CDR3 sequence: CASSLTTGPTDTQYF. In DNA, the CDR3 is TGCGCCAGCAGCCTTACGACTGGCCCCACAGATACGCAGTATTTT.

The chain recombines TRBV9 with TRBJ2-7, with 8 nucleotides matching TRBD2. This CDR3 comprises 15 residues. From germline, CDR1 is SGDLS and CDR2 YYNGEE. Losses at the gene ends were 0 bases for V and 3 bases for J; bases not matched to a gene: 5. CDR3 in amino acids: CASSVGAGDGYEQYF. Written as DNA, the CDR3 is TGTGCCAGCAGCGTAGGAGCGGGAGACGGCTACGAGCAGTACTTC.

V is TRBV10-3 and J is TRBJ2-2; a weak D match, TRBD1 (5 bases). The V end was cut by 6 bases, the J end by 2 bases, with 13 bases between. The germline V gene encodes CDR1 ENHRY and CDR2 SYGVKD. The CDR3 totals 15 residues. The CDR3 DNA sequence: TGTGCCATCAGGCTTTCCGACAGCAACACCGGGGAGCTGTTTTTT. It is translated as CAIRLSDSNTGELFF.

The CDR3 DNA is TGTGCCAGCGTAGCGGGAGGGCCGTCACCCTACAATGAGCAGTTCTTC. Its translation is CASVAGGPSPYNEQFF. The chain has TRBV7-9 and TRBJ2-1; TRBD2 aligns across 11 bases. Germline lookup yields CDR1 SEHNR and CDR2 FQNEAQ (reference sequence). V gave up 8 bases and J gave up 2 bases; unmatched junction bases: 8. The CDR3 length is 16 residues.

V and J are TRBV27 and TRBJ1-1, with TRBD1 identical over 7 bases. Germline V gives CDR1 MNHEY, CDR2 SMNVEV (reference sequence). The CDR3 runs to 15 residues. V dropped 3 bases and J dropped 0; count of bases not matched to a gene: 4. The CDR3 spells CASSFPGQLNTEAFF. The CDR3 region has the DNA TGTGCCAGCAGTTTCCCGGGACAGCTGAACACTGAAGCTTTCTTT.

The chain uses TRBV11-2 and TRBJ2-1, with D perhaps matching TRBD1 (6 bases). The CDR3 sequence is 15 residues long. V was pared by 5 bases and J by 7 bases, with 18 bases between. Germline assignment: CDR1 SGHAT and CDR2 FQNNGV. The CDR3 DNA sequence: TGTGCCAGCAGCCTCCTCAGGGGTAGTGAGAATGAGCAGTTCTTC. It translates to CASSLLRGSENEQFF.

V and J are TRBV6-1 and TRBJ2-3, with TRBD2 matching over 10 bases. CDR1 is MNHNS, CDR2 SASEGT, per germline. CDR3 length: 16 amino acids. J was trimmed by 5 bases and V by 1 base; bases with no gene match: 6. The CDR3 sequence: CASSEDRLAGEDTQYF. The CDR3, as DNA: TGTGCCAGCAGTGAAGATCGCCTAGCGGGAGAAGATACGCAGTATTTT.

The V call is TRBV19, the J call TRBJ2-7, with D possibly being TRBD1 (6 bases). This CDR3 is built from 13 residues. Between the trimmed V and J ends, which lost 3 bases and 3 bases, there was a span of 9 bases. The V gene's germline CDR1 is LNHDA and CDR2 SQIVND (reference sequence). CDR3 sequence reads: CASSIRRGYEQYF. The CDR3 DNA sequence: TGTGCCAGTAGTATCCGCAGGGGCTACGAGCAGTACTTC.

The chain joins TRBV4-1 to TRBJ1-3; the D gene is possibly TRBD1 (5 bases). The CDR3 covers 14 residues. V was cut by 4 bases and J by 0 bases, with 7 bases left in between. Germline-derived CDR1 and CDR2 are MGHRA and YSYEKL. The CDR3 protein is CASSLQVSGNTIYF. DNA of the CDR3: TGCGCCAGCAGCCTACAGGTCTCTGGAAACACCATATATTTT.

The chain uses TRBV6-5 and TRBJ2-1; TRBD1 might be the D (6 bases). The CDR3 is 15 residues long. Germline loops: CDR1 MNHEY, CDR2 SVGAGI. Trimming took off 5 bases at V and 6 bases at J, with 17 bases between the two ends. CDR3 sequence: CASSIKFTGSNEQFF. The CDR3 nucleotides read TGTGCCAGCAGTATCAAATTTACAGGGAGCAATGAGCAGTTCTTC.

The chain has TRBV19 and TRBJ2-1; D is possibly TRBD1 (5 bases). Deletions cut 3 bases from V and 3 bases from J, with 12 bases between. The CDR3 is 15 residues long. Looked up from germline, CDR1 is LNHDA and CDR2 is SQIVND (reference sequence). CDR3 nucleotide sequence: TGTGCCAGTAGTATGAAGGGGCGATTCTACAATGAGCAGTTCTTC. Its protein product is CASSMKGRFYNEQFF.

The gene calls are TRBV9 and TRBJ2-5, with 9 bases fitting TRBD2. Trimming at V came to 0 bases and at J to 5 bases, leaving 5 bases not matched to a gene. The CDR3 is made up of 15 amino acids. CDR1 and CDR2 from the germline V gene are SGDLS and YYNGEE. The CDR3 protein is CASSVGAGGPETQYF. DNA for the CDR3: TGTGCCAGCAGCGTAGGGGCGGGAGGGCCGGAGACCCAGTACTTC.

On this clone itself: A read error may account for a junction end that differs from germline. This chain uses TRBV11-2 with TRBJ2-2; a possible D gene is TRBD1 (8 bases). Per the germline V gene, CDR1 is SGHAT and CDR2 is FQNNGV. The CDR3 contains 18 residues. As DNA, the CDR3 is TGTGCCAGCAGGTTAGGGTCAGGGGGCGCGGGAGCCACCGGGGAGCTGTTTTTT. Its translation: CASRLGSGGAGATGELFF. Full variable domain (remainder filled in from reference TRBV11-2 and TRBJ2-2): EAGVAQSPRYKIIEKRQSVAFWCNPISGHATLYWYQQILGQGPKLLIQFQNNGVVDDSQLPKDRFSAERLKGVDSTLKIQPAKLEDSAVYLCASRLGSGGAGATGELFFGEGSRLTVL.

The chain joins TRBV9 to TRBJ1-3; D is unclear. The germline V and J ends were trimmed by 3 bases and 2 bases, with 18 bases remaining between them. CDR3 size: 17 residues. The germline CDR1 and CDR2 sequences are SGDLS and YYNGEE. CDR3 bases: TGTGCCAGCAGCGCCTCCTTCTACGGGATACCTGGAAACACCATATATTTT. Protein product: CASSASFYGIPGNTIYF. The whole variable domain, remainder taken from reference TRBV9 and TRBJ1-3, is DSGVTQTPKHLITATGQRVTLRCSPRSGDLSVYWYQQSLDQGLQFLIQYYNGEERAKGNILERFSAQQFPDLHSELNLSSLELGDSALYFCASSASFYGIPGNTIYFGEGSWLTVV.

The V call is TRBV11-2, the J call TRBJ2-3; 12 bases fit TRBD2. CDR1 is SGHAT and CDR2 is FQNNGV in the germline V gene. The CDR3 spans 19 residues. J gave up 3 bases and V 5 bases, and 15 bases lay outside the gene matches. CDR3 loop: CASSPLTSGRWGWTDTQYF. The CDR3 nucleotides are TGTGCCAGCAGCCCCCTGACTAGCGGGAGATGGGGTTGGACAGATACGCAGTATTTT.

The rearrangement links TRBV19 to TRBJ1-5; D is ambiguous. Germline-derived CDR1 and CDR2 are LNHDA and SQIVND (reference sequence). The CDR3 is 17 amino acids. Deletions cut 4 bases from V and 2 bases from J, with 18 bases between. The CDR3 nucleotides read TGTGCCAGTAGTACCCTCTCAAGAGGGCCCGGCAATCAGCCCCAGCATTTT. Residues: CASSTLSRGPGNQPQHF.

The chain's CDR3 is CASSVVTTGNEQFF. In nucleotides, the CDR3 is TGTGCCAGCAGCGTAGTGACTACCGGCAATGAGCAGTTCTTC. The rearrangement joins TRBV9 to TRBJ2-1; D may be TRBD2 (5 bases). CDR1 SGDLS and CDR2 YYNGEE come from the germline V gene. This CDR3 comprises 14 residues. With 0 bases removed from V and 6 bases from J, the gap between germline ends came to 10 bases.